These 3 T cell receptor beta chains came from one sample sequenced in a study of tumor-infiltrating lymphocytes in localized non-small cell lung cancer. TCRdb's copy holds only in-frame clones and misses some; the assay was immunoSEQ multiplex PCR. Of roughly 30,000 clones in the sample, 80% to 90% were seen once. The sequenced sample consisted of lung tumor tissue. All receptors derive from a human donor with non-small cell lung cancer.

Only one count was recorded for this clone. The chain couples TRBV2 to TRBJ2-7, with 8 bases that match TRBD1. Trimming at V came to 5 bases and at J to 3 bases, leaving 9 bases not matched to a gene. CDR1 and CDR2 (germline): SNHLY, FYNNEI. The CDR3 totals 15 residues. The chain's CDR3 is CASSPGQGGFYEQYF. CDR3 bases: TGTGCCAGCAGTCCCGGACAGGGTGGGTTCTACGAGCAGTACTTC.

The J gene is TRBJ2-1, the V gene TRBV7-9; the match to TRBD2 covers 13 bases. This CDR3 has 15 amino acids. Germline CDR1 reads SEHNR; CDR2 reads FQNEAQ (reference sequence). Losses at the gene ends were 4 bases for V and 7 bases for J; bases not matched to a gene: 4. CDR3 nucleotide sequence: TGTGCCAGCAGCTACACTAGCGGGGGGGCAAATGAGCAGTTCTTC. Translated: CASSYTSGGANEQFF.

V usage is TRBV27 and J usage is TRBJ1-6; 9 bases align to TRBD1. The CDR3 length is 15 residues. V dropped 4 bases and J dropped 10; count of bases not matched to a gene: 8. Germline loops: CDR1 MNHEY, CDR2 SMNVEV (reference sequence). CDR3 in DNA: TGTGCCAGCAGTTCAGGACAGGGGTTATGGTCACCCCTCCACTTT. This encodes CASSSGQGLWSPLHF.